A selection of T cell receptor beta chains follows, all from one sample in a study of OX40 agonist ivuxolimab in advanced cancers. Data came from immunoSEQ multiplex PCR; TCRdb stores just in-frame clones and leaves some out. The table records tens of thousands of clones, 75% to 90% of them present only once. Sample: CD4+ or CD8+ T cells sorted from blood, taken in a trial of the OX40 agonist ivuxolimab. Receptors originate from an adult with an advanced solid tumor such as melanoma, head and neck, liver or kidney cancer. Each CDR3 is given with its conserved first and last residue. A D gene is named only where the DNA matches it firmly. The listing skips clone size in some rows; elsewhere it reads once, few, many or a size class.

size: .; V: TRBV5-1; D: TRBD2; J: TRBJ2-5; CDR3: CASSLGTSGSETQYF; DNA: TGCGCCAGCAGCCTTGGGACTAGCGGGAGTGAGACCCAGTACTTC
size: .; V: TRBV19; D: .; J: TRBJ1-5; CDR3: CASSIQTGQPQHF; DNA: TGTGCCAGTAGTATTCAAACAGGACAGCCCCAGCATTTT
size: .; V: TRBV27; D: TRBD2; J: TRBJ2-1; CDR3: CASSLRREKDNEQFF; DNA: TGTGCCAGCAGTTTACGGCGGGAGAAGGATAATGAGCAGTTCTTC
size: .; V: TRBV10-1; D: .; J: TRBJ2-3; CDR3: CASSSGTTGTDTQYF; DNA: TGCGCCAGCTCTAGTGGTACCACGGGGACAGATACGCAGTATTTT
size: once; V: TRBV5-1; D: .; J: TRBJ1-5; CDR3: CASSLTANSNQPQHF; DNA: TGCGCCAGCAGCTTGACAGCTAATAGCAATCAGCCCCAGCATTTT
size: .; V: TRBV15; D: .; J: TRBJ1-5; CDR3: CATSRDKTGYSNQPQHF; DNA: TGTGCCACCAGCAGAGACAAAACAGGGTATAGCAATCAGCCCCAGCATTTT
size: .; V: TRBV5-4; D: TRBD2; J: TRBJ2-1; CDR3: CASSLDLAGGGEQFF; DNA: TGTGCCAGCAGCTTGGATCTAGCGGGAGGGGGGGAGCAGTTCTTC
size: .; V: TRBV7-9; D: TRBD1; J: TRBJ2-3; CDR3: CASSKPDRAPDTQYF; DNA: TGTGCCAGCAGCAAACCGGACAGGGCCCCAGATACGCAGTATTTT
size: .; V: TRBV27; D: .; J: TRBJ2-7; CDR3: CASRRRLGFYEQYF; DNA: TGTGCCAGCAGACGCCGACTAGGATTCTACGAGCAGTACTTC
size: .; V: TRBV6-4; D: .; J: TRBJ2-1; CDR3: CASRTGSDSRNEQFF; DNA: TGTGCCAGCAGGACGGGGTCGGACTCCCGGAATGAGCAGTTCTTC
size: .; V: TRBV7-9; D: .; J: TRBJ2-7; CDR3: CASSGSPLRYEQYF; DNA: TGTGCCAGCAGCGGAAGCCCACTTAGATACGAGCAGTACTTC
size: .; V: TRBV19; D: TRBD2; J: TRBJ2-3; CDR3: CASSAGTSGSTDTQYF; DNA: TGTGCCAGTAGCGCGGGGACTAGCGGGAGCACAGATACGCAGTATTTT
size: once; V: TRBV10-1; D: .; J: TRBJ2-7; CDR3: CASSEGGLSDEQYF; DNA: TGCGCCAGCAGTGAGGGGGGGTTGTCGGACGAGCAGTACTTC
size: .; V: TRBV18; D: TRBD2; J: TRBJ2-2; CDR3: CASSPRLAGSNTGELFF; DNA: TGTGCCAGCTCACCCCGACTAGCGGGCTCGAACACCGGGGAGCTGTTTTTT
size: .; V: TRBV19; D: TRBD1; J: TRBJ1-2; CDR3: CASSIEGTVGGYTF; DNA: TGTGCCAGTAGTATAGAAGGGACAGTAGGCGGCTACACCTTC
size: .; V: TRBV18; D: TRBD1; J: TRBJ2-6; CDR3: CASSQQGYLSGANVLTF; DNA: TGTGCCAGCTCACAACAGGGGTACCTCTCTGGGGCCAACGTCCTGACTTTC
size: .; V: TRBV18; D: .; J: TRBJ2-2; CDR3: CASSPRENTGELFF; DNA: TGTGCCAGCTCACCACGAGAAAACACCGGGGAGCTGTTTTTT
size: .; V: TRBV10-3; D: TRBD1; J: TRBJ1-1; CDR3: CAISHRTGANTEAFF; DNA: TGTGCCATCAGTCACCGGACAGGAGCAAACACTGAAGCTTTCTTT
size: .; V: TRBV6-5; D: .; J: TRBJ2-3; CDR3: CASSYSIQPPSLAQYF; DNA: TGTGCCAGCAGTTACTCGATACAACCCCCCTCCCTGGCGCAGTATTTT
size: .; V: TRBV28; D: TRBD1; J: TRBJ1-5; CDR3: CASSYRTGGSGQPQHF; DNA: TGTGCCAGCAGTTACAGGACAGGGGGCTCGGGGCAGCCCCAGCATTTT
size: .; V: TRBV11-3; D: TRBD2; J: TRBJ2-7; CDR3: CASTRSGGNYEQYF; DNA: TGTGCCAGCACACGTAGCGGGGGAAACTACGAGCAGTACTTC
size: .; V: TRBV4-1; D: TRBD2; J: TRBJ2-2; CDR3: CASSQDYAVAGGLAPLLGELFF; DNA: TGCGCCAGCAGCCAAGACTATGCGGTGGCGGGGGGACTTGCCCCTCTGCTCGGGGAGCTGTTTTTT
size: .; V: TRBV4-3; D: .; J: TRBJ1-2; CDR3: CASSQDRQGANYGYTF; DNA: TGCGCCAGCAGCCAAGATCGGCAGGGAGCTAACTATGGCTACACCTTC
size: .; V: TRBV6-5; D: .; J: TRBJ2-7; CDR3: CASSPLTWNSYEQYF; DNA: TGTGCCAGCAGTCCCTTAACTTGGAACTCCTACGAGCAGTACTTC
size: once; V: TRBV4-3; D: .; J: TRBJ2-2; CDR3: CASSQDVGITGELFF; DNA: TGCGCCAGCAGCCAAGACGTAGGCATCACCGGGGAGCTGTTTTTT
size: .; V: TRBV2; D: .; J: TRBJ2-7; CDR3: CASSSSYEQYF; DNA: TGTGCCAGTTCGAGCTCCTACGAGCAGTACTTC
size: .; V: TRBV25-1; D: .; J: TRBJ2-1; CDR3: CASSPLMISEQFF; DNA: TGTGCCAGCAGTCCTCTGATGATCAGTGAGCAGTTCTTC
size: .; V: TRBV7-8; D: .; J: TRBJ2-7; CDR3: CASSLGVYEQYF; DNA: TGTGCCAGCAGCTTAGGAGTCTACGAGCAGTACTTC
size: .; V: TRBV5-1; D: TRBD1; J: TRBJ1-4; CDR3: CASKGRGGLQTNEKLFF; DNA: TGCGCCAGCAAAGGCAGGGGGGGATTGCAAACTAATGAAAAACTGTTTTTT
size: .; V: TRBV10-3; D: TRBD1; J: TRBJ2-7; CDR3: CAIRGTDSSYEQYF; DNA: TGTGCCATCAGAGGGACAGACTCCTCCTACGAGCAGTACTTC
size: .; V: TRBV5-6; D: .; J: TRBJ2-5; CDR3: CASRLRAGARTGTQYF; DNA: TGTGCCAGCAGGTTGAGGGCAGGGGCCCGTACCGGGACCCAGTACTTC
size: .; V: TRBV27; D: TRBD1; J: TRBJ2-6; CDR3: CASSATGGYSGANVLTF; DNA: TGTGCCAGCAGTGCGACAGGGGGGTACTCTGGGGCCAACGTCCTGACTTTC
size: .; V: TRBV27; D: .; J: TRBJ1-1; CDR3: CASSSPGANTEAFF; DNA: TGTGCCAGCAGTTCACCCGGGGCGAACACTGAAGCTTTCTTT
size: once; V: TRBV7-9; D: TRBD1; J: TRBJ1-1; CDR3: CASSQAGTVDTEAFF; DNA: TGTGCCAGCAGCCAAGCCGGGACAGTGGACACTGAAGCTTTCTTT
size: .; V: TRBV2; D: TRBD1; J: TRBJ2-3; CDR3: CASSGKGQFYTDTQYF; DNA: TGTGCCAGCAGTGGAAAGGGACAGTTCTACACAGATACGCAGTATTTT
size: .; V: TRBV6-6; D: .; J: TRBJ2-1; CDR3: CASSGVGDTSYNEQFF; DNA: TGTGCCAGCAGCGGGGTGGGGGATACTTCCTACAATGAGCAGTTCTTC
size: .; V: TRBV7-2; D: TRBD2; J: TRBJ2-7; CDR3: CASSAGLSEQYF; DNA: TGTGCCAGCAGCGCGGGACTATCCGAGCAGTACTTC
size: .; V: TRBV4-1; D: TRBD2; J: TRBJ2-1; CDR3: CASSHQRGLAGGSSYNEQFF; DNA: TGCGCCAGCAGCCATCAGCGCGGACTAGCGGGAGGGAGCTCCTACAATGAGCAGTTCTTC
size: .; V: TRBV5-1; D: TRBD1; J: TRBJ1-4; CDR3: CASSPGQGANEKLFF; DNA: TGCGCCAGCAGCCCTGGACAGGGGGCAAATGAAAAACTGTTTTTT
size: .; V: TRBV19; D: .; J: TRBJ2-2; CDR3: CASLITGSTGELFF; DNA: TGTGCCAGTCTCATCACAGGATCCACCGGGGAGCTGTTTTTT
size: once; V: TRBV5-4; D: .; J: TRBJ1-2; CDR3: CASSLPTFWGTDYGYTF; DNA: TGTGCCAGCAGCTTACCAACGTTTTGGGGCACAGACTATGGCTACACCTTC
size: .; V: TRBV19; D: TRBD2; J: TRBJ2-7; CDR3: CASSLAGAYEQYF; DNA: TGTGCCAGCTCACTAGCGGGAGCGTACGAGCAGTACTTC
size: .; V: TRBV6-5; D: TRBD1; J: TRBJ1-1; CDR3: CASSRHRGDTEAFF; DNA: TGTGCCAGCAGCCGCCACAGGGGAGACACTGAAGCTTTCTTT